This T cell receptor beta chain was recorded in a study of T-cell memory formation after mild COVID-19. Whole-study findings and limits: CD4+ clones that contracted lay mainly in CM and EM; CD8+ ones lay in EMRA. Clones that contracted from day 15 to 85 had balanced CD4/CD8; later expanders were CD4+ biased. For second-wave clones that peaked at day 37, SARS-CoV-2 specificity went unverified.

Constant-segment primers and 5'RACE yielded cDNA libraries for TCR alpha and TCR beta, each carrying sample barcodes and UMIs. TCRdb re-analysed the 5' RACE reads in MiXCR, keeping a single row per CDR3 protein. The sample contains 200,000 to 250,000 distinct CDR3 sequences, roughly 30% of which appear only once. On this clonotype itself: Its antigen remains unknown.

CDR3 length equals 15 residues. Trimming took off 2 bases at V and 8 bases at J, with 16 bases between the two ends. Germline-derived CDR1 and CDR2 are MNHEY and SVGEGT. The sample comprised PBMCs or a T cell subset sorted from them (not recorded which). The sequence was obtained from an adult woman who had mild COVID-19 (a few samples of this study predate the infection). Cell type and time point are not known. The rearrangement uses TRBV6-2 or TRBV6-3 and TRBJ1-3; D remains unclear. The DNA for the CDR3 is TGTGCCAGCAGTTACGTGGCAGCTATGGATTACACCATATATTTT. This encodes CASSYVAAMDYTIYF.